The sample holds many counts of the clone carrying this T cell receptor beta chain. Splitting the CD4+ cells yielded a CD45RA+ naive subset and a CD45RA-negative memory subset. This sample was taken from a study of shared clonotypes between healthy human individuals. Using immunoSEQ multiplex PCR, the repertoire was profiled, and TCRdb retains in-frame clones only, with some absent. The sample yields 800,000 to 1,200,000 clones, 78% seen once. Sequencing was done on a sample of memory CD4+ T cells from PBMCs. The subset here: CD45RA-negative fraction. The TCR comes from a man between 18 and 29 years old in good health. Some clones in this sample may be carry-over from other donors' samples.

The CDR3 bases are TGTGCCAGCAGTTTATCTGGCGGGAGGGGGTACGAGCAGTACTTC. Its protein product is CASSLSGGRGYEQYF. The chain carries TRBV27 and TRBJ2-7; 9 nucleotides match TRBD2. The V gene end was trimmed by 0 bases and the J gene end by 4 bases; junction bases not matched to a gene: 4. Germline V gives CDR1 MNHEY, CDR2 SMNVEV (reference sequence). The CDR3 extends over 15 amino acids.